Below are 2 T cell receptor beta chains sequenced from a single sample in a study of cytomegalovirus exposure and HLA in healthy donors. It was with 60 Vbeta and 13 Jbeta primers that the PCR ran. Libraries were prepared by immunoSEQ multiplex PCR; TCRdb keeps only in-frame clonotypes and omits some of them. The sample records about 150,000 clones, 77% being singletons. Sequencing input: PBMCs. Every receptor here comes from a woman in her twenties or thirties in good health and CMV-seropositive.

This clone has just a few counts. The V gene is TRBV10-3, the J gene TRBJ1-1; 10 bases match TRBD1. V was clipped by 4 bases and J by 8 bases; unmatched bases: 4. Germline CDR1 ENHRY, CDR2 SYGVKD. CDR3 length equals 13 residues. The CDR3 DNA reads as TGTGCCATCAGTGCTCTGACAGGGGGCGAAGCTTTCTTT. Protein product: CAISALTGGEAFF.

The chain carries TRBV30 and TRBJ2-5; D unclear. Germline CDR1 reads GTSNPN; CDR2 reads SVGIG (reference sequence). The germline V and J ends were trimmed by 5 bases and 4 bases, with 8 bases remaining between them. This CDR3 is built from 11 residues. The CDR3 DNA follows: TGTGCCTGGGGCAATCGAGAGACCCAGTACTTC. It translates to CAWGNRETQYF.